The clone carrying this T cell receptor beta chain came up once. The record originates from a study of blood T cell repertoires in COVID-19. About the study: PBMCs, B-cell-depleted T cells, or T cells provided the cDNA or gDNA that made up the material.

Assay used: immunoSEQ multiplex PCR; TCRdb lists only in-frame clones, some missing. The sample yields approximately 200,000 clones, about 80% seen once. This CDR3 spans 16 amino acids. Germline lookup yields CDR1 MDHEN and CDR2 SYDVKM. The junction had 5 bases not matched to a gene; V was cut back by 4 bases and J by 1 base. The receptor was isolated from a woman in her forties or fifties with acute or convalescent COVID-19. The material sequenced was peripheral blood. The chain employs TRBV28 and TRBJ2-5, with 11 bases identical to TRBD2. CDR3 DNA: TGTGCCAGCAGTTCCGGGACTAGCGGAGTCCAAGAGACCCAGTACTTC. Translated, it gives CASSSGTSGVQETQYF.